Listed below are T cell receptor beta chains from one sample, sequenced in a study of T cells in Graves' hyperthyroidism and ophthalmopathy. TCRdb passed the multiplex PCR reads through MiXCR, listing each CDR3 protein once. The sample includes hundreds of thousands of distinct CDR3 sequences, around 20% seen only once; the top ten take 34%. The sequenced sample was blood. The receptors derive from a man aged 30 to 39 with Graves' ophthalmopathy. CDR3s include the opening cysteine and the closing phenylalanine or tryptophan. A D gene is named only where the DNA matches it firmly. Clone size, where shown, is once, few, many, or a class for clones that have expanded.

D gene: TRBD1
clone size: NA
V gene: TRBV19
J gene: TRBJ1-1
CDR3 DNA: TGTGCCAGTAGTGTCCCGGACAGGGTCTGGGGCCTTACGCAGAACACTGAAGCTTTCTTT
CDR3 protein: CASSVPDRVWGLTQNTEAFF

D gene: NA
clone size: many
V gene: TRBV6-1
J gene: TRBJ1-1
CDR3 DNA: TGTGCCACAAATGCGCCGGGCTCCCGGAACACTGAAGCTTTCTTT
CDR3 protein: CATNAPGSRNTEAFF

D gene: NA
clone size: few
V gene: TRBV10-3
J gene: TRBJ2-7
CDR3 DNA: TGTGCCATCAGTGGAACAGGAAACGCCTACGAGCAGTACTTC
CDR3 protein: CAISGTGNAYEQYF

D gene: NA
clone size: few
V gene: TRBV30
J gene: TRBJ1-1
CDR3 DNA: TGTGCCTGGAGTGTAAGCTCTACAGGCCCTGGGCCTGAAGCTTTCTTT
CDR3 protein: CAWSVSSTGPGPEAFF

D gene: NA
clone size: NA
V gene: TRBV19
J gene: TRBJ2-2
CDR3 DNA: TGTGCCAGTAGTATAGGGCCGAACACCGGGGAGCTGTTTTTT
CDR3 protein: CASSIGPNTGELFF

D gene: NA
clone size: many
V gene: TRBV5-1
J gene: TRBJ1-3
CDR3 DNA: TGCGCCAGCAGCGCCGGAGACAGCGGAAACACCATATATTTT
CDR3 protein: CASSAGDSGNTIYF

D gene: NA
clone size: few
V gene: TRBV4-1
J gene: TRBJ2-2
CDR3 DNA: TGCGCCAGCAGCCAAGAGAAACACGCGAACACCGGGGAGCTGTTTTTT
CDR3 protein: CASSQEKHANTGELFF

D gene: NA
clone size: NA
V gene: TRBV20-1
J gene: TRBJ2-1
CDR3 DNA: TGCAGTGCTAGAGAATTCCGTGAGCAGTTCTTC
CDR3 protein: CSAREFREQFF

D gene: NA
clone size: many
V gene: TRBV10-3
J gene: TRBJ1-1
CDR3 DNA: TGTGCCATCAGACTACAGGGTCAGGACACTGAAGCTTTCTTT
CDR3 protein: CAIRLQGQDTEAFF

D gene: TRBD2
clone size: NA
V gene: TRBV19
J gene: TRBJ2-2
CDR3 DNA: TGTGCCAGTCGGATCGGGGGGACCGAGCTGTTTTTT
CDR3 protein: CASRIGGTELFF

D gene: TRBD1
clone size: many
V gene: TRBV28
J gene: TRBJ1-4
CDR3 DNA: TGTGCCAGCAGCACCGGGACAGTAAATAATGAAAAACTGTTTTTT
CDR3 protein: CASSTGTVNNEKLFF

D gene: TRBD1
clone size: few
V gene: TRBV9
J gene: TRBJ2-1
CDR3 DNA: TGTGCCAGCAGCGTAGGCAGGGGGAGAAATGAGCAGTTCTTC
CDR3 protein: CASSVGRGRNEQFF

D gene: NA
clone size: many
V gene: TRBV28
J gene: TRBJ2-7
CDR3 DNA: TGTGCCAGCAGTTTATTAGCGGAAACCTACGAGCAGTACTTC
CDR3 protein: CASSLLAETYEQYF

D gene: NA
clone size: few
V gene: TRBV9
J gene: TRBJ2-7
CDR3 DNA: TGTGCCAGCAGCGTCGAAGGTGAGCAGTACTTC
CDR3 protein: CASSVEGEQYF

D gene: TRBD2
clone size: many
V gene: TRBV7-8
J gene: TRBJ2-1
CDR3 DNA: TGTGCCAGCAGCCCCCCAGGACTAGCGGAATTTAATGAGCAGTTCTTC
CDR3 protein: CASSPPGLAEFNEQFF

D gene: TRBD1
clone size: many
V gene: TRBV5-1
J gene: TRBJ2-7
CDR3 DNA: TGCGCCAGCAGAAAAACAGGGGACGAGCAGTACTTC
CDR3 protein: CASRKTGDEQYF

D gene: NA
clone size: few
V gene: TRBV27
J gene: TRBJ1-1
CDR3 DNA: TGTGCCACCACAGGGCCGAGGGGAGCTTTCTTT
CDR3 protein: CATTGPRGAFF

D gene: NA
clone size: few
V gene: TRBV7-2
J gene: TRBJ2-3
CDR3 DNA: TGTGCCAGCAGCTTCCCTGTTTTTGGGGGTGACACAGATACGCAGTATTTT
CDR3 protein: CASSFPVFGGDTDTQYF

D gene: NA
clone size: many
V gene: TRBV28
J gene: TRBJ1-2
CDR3 DNA: TGTGCCAGCCGGGACCAGGGTAACTATGGCTACACCTTC
CDR3 protein: CASRDQGNYGYTF

D gene: NA
clone size: many
V gene: TRBV19
J gene: TRBJ1-1
CDR3 DNA: TGTGCCAGCAGTCACTGGGAGAACACTGAAGCTTTCTTT
CDR3 protein: CASSHWENTEAFF

D gene: TRBD1
clone size: NA
V gene: TRBV18
J gene: TRBJ1-1
CDR3 DNA: TGTGCCAGCTCACCACTAGGACAGGGGATTGTTGACACTGAAGCTTTCTTT
CDR3 protein: CASSPLGQGIVDTEAFF

D gene: NA
clone size: many
V gene: TRBV5-1
J gene: TRBJ2-7
CDR3 DNA: TGCGCCAGCGGGGTTAACAGGGACTACGAGCAGTACTTC
CDR3 protein: CASGVNRDYEQYF

D gene: TRBD1
clone size: few
V gene: TRBV2
J gene: TRBJ1-1
CDR3 DNA: TGTGCCACCCGGGGGGGGACAGTGAGTGAAGCTTTCTTT
CDR3 protein: CATRGGTVSEAFF

D gene: NA
clone size: many
V gene: TRBV5-1
J gene: TRBJ1-5
CDR3 DNA: TGCGCCAGCAGCTTGGCCCCAGGTGGAGGAAGGCCCCAGCATTTT
CDR3 protein: CASSLAPGGGRPQHF

D gene: TRBD1
clone size: NA
V gene: TRBV6-1
J gene: TRBJ2-1
CDR3 DNA: TGTGCCAGCAGTGAACTCGACAGGGGTCTCTACAATGAGCAGTTCTTC
CDR3 protein: CASSELDRGLYNEQFF

D gene: TRBD2
clone size: few
V gene: TRBV10-1
J gene: TRBJ2-1
CDR3 DNA: TGCGCCAGCAGTGAGAGCGGGAGGTACAATGAGCAGTTCTTC
CDR3 protein: CASSESGRYNEQFF

D gene: NA
clone size: NA
V gene: TRBV2
J gene: TRBJ1-6
CDR3 DNA: TGTGCCAGCAGTGAACTGGGGGCGGGCTCACCCCTCCACTTT
CDR3 protein: CASSELGAGSPLHF

D gene: NA
clone size: few
V gene: TRBV7-8
J gene: TRBJ1-4
CDR3 DNA: TGTGCCAGCAGCTGGGGAAAGGGGGGCGGCACTAATGAAAAACTGTTTTTT
CDR3 protein: CASSWGKGGGTNEKLFF

D gene: NA
clone size: NA
V gene: TRBV12-5
J gene: TRBJ1-1
CDR3 DNA: TGTGCTAGTGGTTTGTCCACAGAAGAAGCTTTCTTT
CDR3 protein: CASGLSTEEAFF

D gene: NA
clone size: NA
V gene: TRBV20-1
J gene: TRBJ2-4
CDR3 DNA: TGCAGTGCTAGAGGTGGGGGAGAATTACAGTACTTC
CDR3 protein: CSARGGGELQYF

D gene: NA
clone size: NA
V gene: TRBV7-9
J gene: TRBJ2-7
CDR3 DNA: TGTGCCAGCAGCTTAGGTGTCGGGACACCATCCTACGAGCAGTACTTC
CDR3 protein: CASSLGVGTPSYEQYF

D gene: NA
clone size: NA
V gene: TRBV28
J gene: TRBJ1-3
CDR3 DNA: TGTGCCAGCTGGGCCCCCTTCTCTGGAAACACCATATATTTT
CDR3 protein: CASWAPFSGNTIYF

D gene: TRBD2
clone size: NA
V gene: TRBV11-2
J gene: TRBJ2-5
CDR3 DNA: TGTGCCAGCAGCTCGGGACTAGCAAGCGGAGAGACCCAGTACTTC
CDR3 protein: CASSSGLASGETQYF

D gene: NA
clone size: few
V gene: TRBV5-1
J gene: TRBJ2-7
CDR3 DNA: TGCGCCAGCAGCCAGACGACACCGTCCTACGAGCAGTACTTC
CDR3 protein: CASSQTTPSYEQYF

D gene: NA
clone size: many
V gene: TRBV2
J gene: TRBJ1-1
CDR3 DNA: TGTGCCAGCAAACGAACTGAAGCTTTCTTT
CDR3 protein: CASKRTEAFF

D gene: TRBD2
clone size: NA
V gene: TRBV27
J gene: TRBJ2-7
CDR3 DNA: TGTGCCAGCAGTTTATCAGGCGGGAGGGTCTTAAACGAGCAGTACTTC
CDR3 protein: CASSLSGGRVLNEQYF

D gene: TRBD2
clone size: once
V gene: TRBV28
J gene: TRBJ2-2
CDR3 DNA: TGTGCCAGCAGTCTCAGGACTAGCGGGACTGGGGAGCTGTTTTTT
CDR3 protein: CASSLRTSGTGELFF

D gene: TRBD1
clone size: NA
V gene: TRBV7-6
J gene: TRBJ2-3
CDR3 DNA: TGTGCCAGCAGCTTCAGGACAGGGAATCGAGATACGCAGTATTTT
CDR3 protein: CASSFRTGNRDTQYF

D gene: NA
clone size: few
V gene: TRBV6-1
J gene: TRBJ2-3
CDR3 DNA: TGTGCCAGCAAAACAGGCGTGGGGACAGATACGCAGTATTTT
CDR3 protein: CASKTGVGTDTQYF

D gene: NA
clone size: many
V gene: TRBV18
J gene: TRBJ2-2
CDR3 DNA: TGTGCCAGCTCACCAGTCCAGGGTGACACCGGGGAGCTGTTTTTT
CDR3 protein: CASSPVQGDTGELFF

D gene: NA
clone size: few
V gene: TRBV6-1
J gene: TRBJ1-2
CDR3 DNA: TGTGCCAGCAGTTCCCCCCGTACTCGTTATGGCTACACCTTC
CDR3 protein: CASSSPRTRYGYTF

D gene: TRBD1
clone size: NA
V gene: TRBV4-3
J gene: TRBJ2-2
CDR3 DNA: TGCGCCAGCAGCCAGGAGCCGGGACAGGGCACCGGGGAGCTGTTTTTT
CDR3 protein: CASSQEPGQGTGELFF

D gene: NA
clone size: NA
V gene: TRBV20-1
J gene: TRBJ1-2
CDR3 DNA: TGCAGTGCTAGAGGGGGGAGGGACTATGGCTACACCTTC
CDR3 protein: CSARGGRDYGYTF

D gene: NA
clone size: many
V gene: TRBV11-2
J gene: TRBJ2-3
CDR3 DNA: TGTGCCAGCAGCTTGGACAGCCCAGGTAGCACAGATACGCAGTATTTT
CDR3 protein: CASSLDSPGSTDTQYF

D gene: TRBD2
clone size: NA
V gene: TRBV7-9
J gene: TRBJ2-5
CDR3 DNA: TGTGCCAGCAGCTTCCCAGCGGGACGACCACAAGAGACCCAGTACTTC
CDR3 protein: CASSFPAGRPQETQYF

D gene: NA
clone size: NA
V gene: TRBV15
J gene: TRBJ2-7
CDR3 DNA: TGTGCCACCAGAGGGGGAATCCGGGACCCCGCCTACGAGCAGTACTTC
CDR3 protein: CATRGGIRDPAYEQYF

D gene: NA
clone size: many
V gene: TRBV12-3/TRBV12-4
J gene: TRBJ2-2
CDR3 DNA: TGTGCCAGCAGTTCGCTGGAGAGGGCCGGGGAGCTGTTTTTT
CDR3 protein: CASSSLERAGELFF

D gene: TRBD1
clone size: few
V gene: TRBV19
J gene: TRBJ1-1
CDR3 DNA: TGTGCCAGTAGTATGGGAAGGGGGCAGGTACTGAACACTGAAGCTTTCTTT
CDR3 protein: CASSMGRGQVLNTEAFF

D gene: TRBD1
clone size: NA
V gene: TRBV20-1
J gene: TRBJ1-6
CDR3 DNA: TGCAGTGCTAGACCCCCGGACAGGGGGCTTTCACCCCTCCACTTT
CDR3 protein: CSARPPDRGLSPLHF

D gene: NA
clone size: many
V gene: TRBV5-1
J gene: TRBJ1-4
CDR3 DNA: TGCGCCAGCAGCTTGGGCAGCACCAGTAATGAAAAACTGTTTTTT
CDR3 protein: CASSLGSTSNEKLFF

D gene: NA
clone size: NA
V gene: TRBV24-1
J gene: TRBJ2-3
CDR3 DNA: TGTGCCACCAGTGATCCCCGGCCAGATAGCACAGATACGCAGTATTTT
CDR3 protein: CATSDPRPDSTDTQYF

D gene: NA
clone size: NA
V gene: TRBV6-9
J gene: TRBJ1-2
CDR3 DNA: TGTGCCAGCAGTTACGGAGAGTATGGCTACACCTTC
CDR3 protein: CASSYGEYGYTF

D gene: NA
clone size: many
V gene: TRBV11-2
J gene: TRBJ1-2
CDR3 DNA: TGTGCCAGCAGCTTATCCTCACAGGGAGGCTACACCTTC
CDR3 protein: CASSLSSQGGYTF

D gene: NA
clone size: NA
V gene: TRBV19
J gene: TRBJ1-1
CDR3 DNA: TGTGCCAGTAGCCTCTCGGGGGGCGGACCTGAAGCTTTCTTT
CDR3 protein: CASSLSGGGPEAFF

D gene: NA
clone size: few
V gene: TRBV7-2
J gene: TRBJ1-1
CDR3 DNA: TGTGCCAGCAGCGCAAAGAGGAACACTGAAGCTTTCTTT
CDR3 protein: CASSAKRNTEAFF

D gene: NA
clone size: NA
V gene: TRBV20-1
J gene: TRBJ2-3
CDR3 DNA: TGCAGTGCTAGAGGGGGGAGATCCAACACAGATACGCAGTATTTT
CDR3 protein: CSARGGRSNTDTQYF

D gene: NA
clone size: many
V gene: TRBV2
J gene: TRBJ1-5
CDR3 DNA: TGTGCCAGCAGTGGACAGAGCAATCAGCCCCAGCATTTT
CDR3 protein: CASSGQSNQPQHF

D gene: NA
clone size: few
V gene: TRBV6-5
J gene: TRBJ2-3
CDR3 DNA: TGTGCCAGCAGTTACACGGCGGTCACGGGAGATACGCAGTATTTT
CDR3 protein: CASSYTAVTGDTQYF

D gene: NA
clone size: many
V gene: TRBV18
J gene: TRBJ2-7
CDR3 DNA: TGTGCCAGCTCTCGAGGGAACGAGCAGTACTTC
CDR3 protein: CASSRGNEQYF